This T cell receptor beta chain was identified during a study of regulatory T cells in long-lasting Graves disease. V was pared by 2 bases and J by 5 bases, with 9 bases of the junction left unmatched. The germline CDR1 and CDR2 sequences are SGHTA and FQGNSA. This CDR3 is built from 16 residues. This clonotype has at least ten counts. Relying on iRepertoire HTBI primers and Arm-PCR of CDR3 regions, the team built TCR beta libraries. TCRdb ran MiXCR on the multiplex PCR reads and lists one entry per CDR3 protein. The sample carries over 500,000 distinct CDR3 sequences, 15% to 20% recorded once. Time point noted: newly diagnosed GD, antithyroid drugs for less than 3 months. PBMCs were the source of the RNA used for TCR sequencing. It was American Thyroid Association guidelines that determined Graves' disease diagnosis. This sample was also put to use in a study of T cells in Graves' hyperthyroidism and ophthalmopathy.

This chain links TRBV7-2 with TRBJ2-7, with 10 nucleotides matching TRBD2. The sequence came from a man between 18 and 35 years old with Graves disease. The sample consisted of peripheral blood mononuclear cells (PBMCs), taken at new diagnosis, from a patient treated with antithyroid drugs. The CDR3 nucleotides read TGTGCCAGCAGCTTATTGTCTAGCGGGAGAAGCCACGAGCAGTACTTC. It codes for CASSLLSSGRSHEQYF.